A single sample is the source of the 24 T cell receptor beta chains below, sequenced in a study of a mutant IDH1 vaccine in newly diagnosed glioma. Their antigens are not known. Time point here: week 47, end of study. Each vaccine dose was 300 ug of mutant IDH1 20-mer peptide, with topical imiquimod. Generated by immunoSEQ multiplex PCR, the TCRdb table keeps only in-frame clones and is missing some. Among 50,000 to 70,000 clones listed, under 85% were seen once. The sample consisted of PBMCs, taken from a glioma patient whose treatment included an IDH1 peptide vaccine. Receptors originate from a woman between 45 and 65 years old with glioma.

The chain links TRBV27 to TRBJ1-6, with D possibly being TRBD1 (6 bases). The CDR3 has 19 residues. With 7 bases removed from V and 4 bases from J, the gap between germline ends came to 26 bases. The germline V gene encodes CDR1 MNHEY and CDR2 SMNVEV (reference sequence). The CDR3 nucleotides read TGTGCCAGCACCCGGGGGGCAGATAATATCCTAAGATATAATTCACCCCTCCACTTT. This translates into CASTRGADNILRYNSPLHF.

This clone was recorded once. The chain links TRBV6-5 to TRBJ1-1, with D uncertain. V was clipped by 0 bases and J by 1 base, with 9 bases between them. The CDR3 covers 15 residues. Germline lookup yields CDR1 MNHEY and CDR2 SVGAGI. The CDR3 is CASSYSLQWNTEAFF. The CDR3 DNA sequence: TGTGCCAGCAGTTACTCTCTCCAGTGGAACACTGAAGCTTTCTTT.

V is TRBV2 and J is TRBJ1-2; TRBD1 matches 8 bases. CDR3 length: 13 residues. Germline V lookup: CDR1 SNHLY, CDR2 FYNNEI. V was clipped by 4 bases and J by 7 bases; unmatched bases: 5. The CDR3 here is CASSAQGASGYTF. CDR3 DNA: TGTGCCAGCAGTGCCCAGGGGGCTTCTGGCTACACCTTC.

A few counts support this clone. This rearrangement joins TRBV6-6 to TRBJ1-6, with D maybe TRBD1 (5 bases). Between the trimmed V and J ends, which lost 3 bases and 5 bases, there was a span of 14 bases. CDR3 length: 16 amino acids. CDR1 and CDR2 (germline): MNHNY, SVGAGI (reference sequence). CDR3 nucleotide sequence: TGTGCCAGCAGTTATCTAGCCAGGGCTAATAATTCACCCCTCCACTTT. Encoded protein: CASSYLARANNSPLHF.

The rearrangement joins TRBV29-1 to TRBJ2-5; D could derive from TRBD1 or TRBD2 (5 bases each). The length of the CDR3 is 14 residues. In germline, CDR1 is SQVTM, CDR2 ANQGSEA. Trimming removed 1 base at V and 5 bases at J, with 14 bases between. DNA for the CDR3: TGCAGCGTTGAAGTACCGGGGCGGTCGGAGACCCAGTACTTC. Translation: CSVEVPGRSETQYF.

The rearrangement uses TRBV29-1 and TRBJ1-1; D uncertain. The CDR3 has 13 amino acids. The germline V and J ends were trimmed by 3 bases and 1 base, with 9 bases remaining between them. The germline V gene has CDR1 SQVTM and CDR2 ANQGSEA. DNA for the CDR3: TGCAGCGTTGACACAACTGGGAACACTGAAGCTTTCTTT. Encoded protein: CSVDTTGNTEAFF.

CDR3 in amino acids: CASSAKDRGLGEKLFF. CDR3 nucleotide sequence: TGTGCCAGTAGTGCAAAAGACAGGGGGCTCGGTGAAAAACTGTTTTTT. The genes are TRBV19 and TRBJ1-4, with TRBD1 matching over 10 bases. Looked up from germline, CDR1 is LNHDA and CDR2 is SQIVND (reference sequence). V was pared by 5 bases and J by 7 bases, with 10 bases of the junction left unmatched. The CDR3 extends over 16 amino acids.

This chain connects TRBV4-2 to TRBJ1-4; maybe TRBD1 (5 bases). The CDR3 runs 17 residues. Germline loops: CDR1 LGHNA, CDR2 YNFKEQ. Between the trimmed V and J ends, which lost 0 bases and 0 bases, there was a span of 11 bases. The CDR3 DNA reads TGTGCCAGCAGCCAAGAGGCGACAGTCGCAACTAATGAAAAACTGTTTTTT. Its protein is CASSQEATVATNEKLFF.

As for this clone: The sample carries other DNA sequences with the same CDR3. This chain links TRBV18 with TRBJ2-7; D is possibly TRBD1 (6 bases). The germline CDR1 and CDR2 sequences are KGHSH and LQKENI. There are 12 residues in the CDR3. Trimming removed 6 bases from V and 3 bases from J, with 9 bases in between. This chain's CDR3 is CASSLQGYEQYF. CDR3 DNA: TGTGCCAGCTCGCTACAGGGCTACGAGCAGTACTTC.

The CDR3 DNA follows: TGTGCCAGCAGCTTGGAGGCTGTAAGGACTGAAGCTTTCTTT. Translated: CASSLEAVRTEAFF. The chain has TRBV5-6 and TRBJ1-1; unclear D gene. The CDR3 totals 14 residues. Trimming left V 0 bases short and J 5 bases short, with 11 bases between. CDR1 is SGHDT, CDR2 YYEEEE, per germline.

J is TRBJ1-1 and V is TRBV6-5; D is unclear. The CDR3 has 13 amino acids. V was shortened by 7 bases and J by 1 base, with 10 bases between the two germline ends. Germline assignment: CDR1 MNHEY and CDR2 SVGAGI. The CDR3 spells CASTPGGNTEAFF. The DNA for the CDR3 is TGTGCCAGCACCCCGGGAGGGAACACTGAAGCTTTCTTT.

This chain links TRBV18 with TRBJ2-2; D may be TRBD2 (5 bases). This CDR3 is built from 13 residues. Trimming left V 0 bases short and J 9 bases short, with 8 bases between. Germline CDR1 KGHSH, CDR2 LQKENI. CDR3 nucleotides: TGTGCCAGCTCACCACCGATCGGGAGGGAGCTGTTTTTT. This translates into CASSPPIGRELFF. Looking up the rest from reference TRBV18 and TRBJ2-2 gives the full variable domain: NAGVMQNPRHLVRRRGQEARLRCSPMKGHSHVYWYRQLPEEGLKFMVYLQKENIIDESGMPKERFSAEFPKEGPSILRIQQVVRGDSAAYFCASSPPIGRELFFGEGSRLTVL.

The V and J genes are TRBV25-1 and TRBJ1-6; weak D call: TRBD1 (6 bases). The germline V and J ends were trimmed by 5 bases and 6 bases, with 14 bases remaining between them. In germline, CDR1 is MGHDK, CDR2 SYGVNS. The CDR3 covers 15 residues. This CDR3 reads CASSPNLGGNSPLHF. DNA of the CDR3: TGTGCCAGCAGTCCTAACTTAGGGGGTAATTCACCCCTCCACTTT.

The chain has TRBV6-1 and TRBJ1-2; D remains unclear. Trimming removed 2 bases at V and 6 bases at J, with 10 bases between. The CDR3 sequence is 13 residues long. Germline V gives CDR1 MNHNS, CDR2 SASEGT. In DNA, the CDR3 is TGTGCCAGCAGTGAAAGTAGGGCTAATGGCTACACCTTC. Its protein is CASSESRANGYTF.

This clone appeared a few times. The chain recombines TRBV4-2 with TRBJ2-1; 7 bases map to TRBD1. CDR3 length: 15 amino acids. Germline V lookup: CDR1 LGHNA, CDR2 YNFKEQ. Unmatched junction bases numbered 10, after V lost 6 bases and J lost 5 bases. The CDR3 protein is CASSQTGPKDNEQFF. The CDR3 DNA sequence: TGTGCCAGCAGTCAGACAGGGCCTAAGGACAATGAGCAGTTCTTC.

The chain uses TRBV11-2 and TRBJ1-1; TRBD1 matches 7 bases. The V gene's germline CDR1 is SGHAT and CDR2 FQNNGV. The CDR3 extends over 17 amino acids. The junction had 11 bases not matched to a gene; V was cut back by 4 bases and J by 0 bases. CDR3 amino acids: CASSSTGRDRMNTEAFF. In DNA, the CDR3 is TGTGCCAGCAGCTCGACCGGGCGGGACAGAATGAACACTGAAGCTTTCTTT.

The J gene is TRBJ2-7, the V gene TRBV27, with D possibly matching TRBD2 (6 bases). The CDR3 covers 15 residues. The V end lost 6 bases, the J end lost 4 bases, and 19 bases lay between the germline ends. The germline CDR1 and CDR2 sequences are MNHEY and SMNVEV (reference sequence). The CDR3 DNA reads TGTGCCAGCAGCGAACCGGGACTGGAGAAATACGAGCAGTACTTC. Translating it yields CASSEPGLEKYEQYF.

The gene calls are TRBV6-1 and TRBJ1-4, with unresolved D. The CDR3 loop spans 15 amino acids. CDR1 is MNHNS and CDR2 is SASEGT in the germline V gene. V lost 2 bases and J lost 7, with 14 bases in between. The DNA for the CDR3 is TGTGCCAGCAGTGAAAACGCCCAGGATGGTGAAAAACTGTTTTTT. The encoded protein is CASSENAQDGEKLFF.

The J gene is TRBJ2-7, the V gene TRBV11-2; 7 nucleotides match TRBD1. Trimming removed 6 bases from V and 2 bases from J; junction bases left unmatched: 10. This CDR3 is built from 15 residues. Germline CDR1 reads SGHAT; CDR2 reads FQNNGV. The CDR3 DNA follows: TGTGCCAGCAGGGGACAGAAGAGCCTAGCCTACGAGCAGTACTTC. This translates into CASRGQKSLAYEQYF. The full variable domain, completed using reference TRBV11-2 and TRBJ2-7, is EAGVAQSPRYKIIEKRQSVAFWCNPISGHATLYWYQQILGQGPKLLIQFQNNGVVDDSQLPKDRFSAERLKGVDSTLKIQPAKLEDSAVYLCASRGQKSLAYEQYFGPGTRLTVT.

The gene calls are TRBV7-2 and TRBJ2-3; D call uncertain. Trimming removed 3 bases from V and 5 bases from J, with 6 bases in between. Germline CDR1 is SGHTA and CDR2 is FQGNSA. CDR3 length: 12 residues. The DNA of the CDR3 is TGTGCCAGCAGCTTTCAAAGAGATACGCAGTATTTT. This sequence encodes CASSFQRDTQYF. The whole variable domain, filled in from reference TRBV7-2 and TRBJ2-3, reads GAGVSQSPSNKVTEKGKDVELRCDPISGHTALYWYRQSLGQGLEFLIYFQGNSAPDKSGLPSDRFSAERTGGSVSTLTIQRTQQEDSAVYLCASSFQRDTQYFGPGTRLTVL.

CDR3 sequence reads: CASSLGYGGTYNEQFF. The DNA of the CDR3 is TGTGCCAGCAGCTTAGGTTACGGGGGGACTTACAATGAGCAGTTCTTC. This chain connects TRBV7-2 to TRBJ2-1; 7 nucleotides align to TRBD2. The CDR3 runs to 16 residues. V trimming: 1 base; J trimming: 4 bases; junction bases outside the gene matches: 7. CDR1 is SGHTA, CDR2 FQGNSA, per germline.

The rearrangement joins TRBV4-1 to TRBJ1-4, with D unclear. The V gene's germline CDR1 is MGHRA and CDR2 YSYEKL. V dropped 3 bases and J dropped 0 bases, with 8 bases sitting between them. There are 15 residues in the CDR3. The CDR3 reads CASSHMPATNEKLFF. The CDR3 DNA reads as TGCGCCAGCAGCCATATGCCTGCAACTAATGAAAAACTGTTTTTT.

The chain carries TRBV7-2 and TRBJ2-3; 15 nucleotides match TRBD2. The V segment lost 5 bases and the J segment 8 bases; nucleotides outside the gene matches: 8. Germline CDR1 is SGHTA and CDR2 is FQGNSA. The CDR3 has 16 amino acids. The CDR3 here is CASSRWTSGGAVTQYF. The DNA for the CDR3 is TGTGCCAGCAGCCGCTGGACTAGCGGGGGGGCAGTTACGCAGTATTTT. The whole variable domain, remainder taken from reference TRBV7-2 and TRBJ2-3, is GAGVSQSPSNKVTEKGKDVELRCDPISGHTALYWYRQSLGQGLEFLIYFQGNSAPDKSGLPSDRFSAERTGGSVSTLTIQRTQQEDSAVYLCASSRWTSGGAVTQYFGPGTRLTVL.

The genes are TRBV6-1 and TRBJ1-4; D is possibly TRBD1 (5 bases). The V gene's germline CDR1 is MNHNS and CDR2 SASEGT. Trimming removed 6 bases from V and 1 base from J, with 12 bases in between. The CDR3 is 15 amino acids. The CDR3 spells CASRLGEVTNEKLFF. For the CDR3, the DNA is TGTGCCAGCAGGCTGGGGGAGGTAACTAATGAAAAACTGTTTTTT.